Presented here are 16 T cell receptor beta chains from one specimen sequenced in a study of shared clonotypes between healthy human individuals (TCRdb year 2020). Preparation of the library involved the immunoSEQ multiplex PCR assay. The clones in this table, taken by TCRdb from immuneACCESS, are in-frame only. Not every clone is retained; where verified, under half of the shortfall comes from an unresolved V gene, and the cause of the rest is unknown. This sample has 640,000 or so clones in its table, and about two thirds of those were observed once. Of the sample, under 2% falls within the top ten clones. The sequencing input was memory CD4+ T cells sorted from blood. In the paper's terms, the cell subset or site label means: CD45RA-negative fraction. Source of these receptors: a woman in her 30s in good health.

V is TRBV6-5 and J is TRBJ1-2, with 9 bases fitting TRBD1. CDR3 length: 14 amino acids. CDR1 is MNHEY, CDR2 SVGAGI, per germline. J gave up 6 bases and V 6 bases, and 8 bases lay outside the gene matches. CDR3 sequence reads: CASSPSRDRDGYTF. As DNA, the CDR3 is TGTGCCAGCAGCCCGTCCCGGGACAGGGATGGCTACACCTTC.

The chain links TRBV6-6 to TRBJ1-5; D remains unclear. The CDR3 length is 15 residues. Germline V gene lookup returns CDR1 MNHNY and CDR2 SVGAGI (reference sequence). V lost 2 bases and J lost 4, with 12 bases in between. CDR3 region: CASSYDQARNQPQHF. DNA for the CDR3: TGTGCCAGCAGTTACGATCAGGCAAGAAATCAGCCCCAGCATTTT.

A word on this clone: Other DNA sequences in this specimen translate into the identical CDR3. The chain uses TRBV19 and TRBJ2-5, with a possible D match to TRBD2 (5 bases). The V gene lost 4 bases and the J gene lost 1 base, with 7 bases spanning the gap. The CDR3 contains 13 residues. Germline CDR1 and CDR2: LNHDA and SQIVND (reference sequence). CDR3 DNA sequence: TGTGCCAGTAGTAAACGGGGCCAAGAGACCCAGTACTTC. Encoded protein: CASSKRGQETQYF. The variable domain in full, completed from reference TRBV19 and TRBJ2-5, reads DGGITQSPKYLFRKEGQNVTLSCEQNLNHDAMYWYRQDPGQGLRLIYYSQIVNDFQKGDIAEGYSVSREKKESFPLTVTSAQKNPTAFYLCASSKRGQETQYFGPGTRLLVL.

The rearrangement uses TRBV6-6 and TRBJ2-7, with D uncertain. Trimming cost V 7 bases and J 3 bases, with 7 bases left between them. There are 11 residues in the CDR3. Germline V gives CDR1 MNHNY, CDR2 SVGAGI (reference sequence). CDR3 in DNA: TGTGCCAGCAATGGTTTCTACGAGCAGTACTTC. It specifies CASNGFYEQYF.

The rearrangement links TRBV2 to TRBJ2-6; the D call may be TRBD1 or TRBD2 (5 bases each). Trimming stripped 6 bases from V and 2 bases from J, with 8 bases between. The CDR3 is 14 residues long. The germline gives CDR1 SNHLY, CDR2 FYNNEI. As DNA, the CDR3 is TGTGCCAGCAGCTGGGGGACTGGGGCCAACGTCCTGACTTTC. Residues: CASSWGTGANVLTF.

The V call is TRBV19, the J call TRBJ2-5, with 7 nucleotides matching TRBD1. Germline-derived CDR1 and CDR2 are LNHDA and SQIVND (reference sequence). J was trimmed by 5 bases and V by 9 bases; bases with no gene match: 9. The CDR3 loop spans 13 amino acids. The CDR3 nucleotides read TGTGCCAGCAAGGACAGGTGGTTGGAGACCCAGTACTTC. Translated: CASKDRWLETQYF.

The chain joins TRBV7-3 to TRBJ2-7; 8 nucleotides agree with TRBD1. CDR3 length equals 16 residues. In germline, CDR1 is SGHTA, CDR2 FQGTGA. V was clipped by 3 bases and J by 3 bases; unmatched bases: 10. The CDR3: CASSFFGGQGDYEQYF. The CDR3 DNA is TGTGCCAGCAGCTTTTTTGGCGGACAGGGTGACTACGAGCAGTACTTC.

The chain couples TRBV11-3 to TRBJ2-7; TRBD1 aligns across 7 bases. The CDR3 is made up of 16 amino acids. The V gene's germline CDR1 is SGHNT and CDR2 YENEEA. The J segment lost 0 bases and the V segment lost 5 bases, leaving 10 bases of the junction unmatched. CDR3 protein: CASSPGTADLSYEQYF. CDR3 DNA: TGTGCCAGCAGCCCCGGGACAGCCGATCTCTCCTACGAGCAGTACTTC. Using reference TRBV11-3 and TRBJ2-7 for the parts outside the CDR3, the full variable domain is EAGVVQSPRYKIIEKKQPVAFWCNPISGHNTLYWYLQNLGQGPELLIRYENEEAVDDSQLPKDRFSAERLKGVDSTLKIQPAELGDSAVYLCASSPGTADLSYEQYFGPGTRLTVT.

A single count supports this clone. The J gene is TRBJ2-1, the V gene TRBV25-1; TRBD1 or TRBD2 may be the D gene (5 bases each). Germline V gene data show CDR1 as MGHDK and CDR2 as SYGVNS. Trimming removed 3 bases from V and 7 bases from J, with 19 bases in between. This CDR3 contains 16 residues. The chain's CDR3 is CASSEGPGPLRNEQFF. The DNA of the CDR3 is TGTGCCAGCAGTGAGGGGCCGGGACCTCTTAGGAATGAGCAGTTCTTC.

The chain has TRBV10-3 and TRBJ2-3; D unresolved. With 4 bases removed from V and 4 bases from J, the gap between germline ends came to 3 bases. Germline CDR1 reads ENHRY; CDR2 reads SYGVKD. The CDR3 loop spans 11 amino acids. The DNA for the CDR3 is TGTGCCATCAGTGTGGCAGATACGCAGTATTTT. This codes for CAISVADTQYF.

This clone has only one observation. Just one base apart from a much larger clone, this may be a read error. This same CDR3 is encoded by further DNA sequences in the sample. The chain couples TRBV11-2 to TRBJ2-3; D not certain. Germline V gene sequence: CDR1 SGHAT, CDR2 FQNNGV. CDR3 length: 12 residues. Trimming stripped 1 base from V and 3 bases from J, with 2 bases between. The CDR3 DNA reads TGTGCCAGCAGCTTAGGAACAGATACGCAGTATTTT. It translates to CASSLGTDTQYF.

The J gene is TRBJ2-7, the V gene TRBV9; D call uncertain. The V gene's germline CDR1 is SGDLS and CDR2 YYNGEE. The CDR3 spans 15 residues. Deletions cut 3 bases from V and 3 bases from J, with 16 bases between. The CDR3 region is CASSAYPAVRYEQYF. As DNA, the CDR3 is TGTGCCAGCAGCGCCTACCCCGCGGTTCGCTACGAGCAGTACTTC.

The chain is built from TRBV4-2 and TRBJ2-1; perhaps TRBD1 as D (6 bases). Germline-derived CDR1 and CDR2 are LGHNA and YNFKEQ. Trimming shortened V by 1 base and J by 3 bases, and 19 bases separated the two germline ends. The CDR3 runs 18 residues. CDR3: CASSQGMGTGIVYNEQFF. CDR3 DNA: TGTGCCAGCAGCCAAGGGATGGGCACAGGGATTGTCTACAATGAGCAGTTCTTC.

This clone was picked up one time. The CDR3 sequence: CAWSPPLRSGNTIYF. The CDR3 DNA sequence: TGTGCCTGGAGCCCGCCCCTTCGCTCTGGAAACACCATATATTTT. V gene TRBV30 combines with J gene TRBJ1-3, with D unclear. V was clipped by 3 bases and J by 0 bases, with 12 bases between them. The CDR3 loop spans 15 amino acids. Germline CDR1 GTSNPN, CDR2 SVGIG (reference sequence). The whole variable domain, filled in from reference TRBV30 and TRBJ1-3, reads SQTIHQWPATLVQPVGSPLSLECTVEGTSNPNLYWYRQAAGRGLQLLFYSVGIGQISSEVPQNLSASRPQDRQFILSSKKLLLSDSGFYLCAWSPPLRSGNTIYFGEGSWLTVV.

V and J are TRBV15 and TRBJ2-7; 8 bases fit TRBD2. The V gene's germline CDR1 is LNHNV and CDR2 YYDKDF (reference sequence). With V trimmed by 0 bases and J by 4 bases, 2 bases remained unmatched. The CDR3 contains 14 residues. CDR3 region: CATSRDAGGYEQYF. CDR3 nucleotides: TGTGCCACCAGCAGAGATGCGGGAGGTTACGAGCAGTACTTC.

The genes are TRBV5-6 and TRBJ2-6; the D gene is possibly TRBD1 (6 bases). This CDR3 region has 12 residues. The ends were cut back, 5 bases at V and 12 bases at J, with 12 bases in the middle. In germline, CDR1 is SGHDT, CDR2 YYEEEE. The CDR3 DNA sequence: TGTGCCAGCAGGAGAGGGACAACCGTCCTGACTTTC. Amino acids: CASRRGTTVLTF.